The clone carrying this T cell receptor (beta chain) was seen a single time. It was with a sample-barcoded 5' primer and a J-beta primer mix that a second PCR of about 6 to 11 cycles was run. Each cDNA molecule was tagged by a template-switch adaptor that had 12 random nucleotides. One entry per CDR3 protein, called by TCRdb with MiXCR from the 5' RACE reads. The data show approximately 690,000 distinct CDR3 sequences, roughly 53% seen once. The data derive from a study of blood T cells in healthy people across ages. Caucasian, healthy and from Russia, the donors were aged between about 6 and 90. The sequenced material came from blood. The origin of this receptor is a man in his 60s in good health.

CDR3 protein: CASREMQYF. CDR3 nucleotide sequence: TGCGCCAGCAGGGAAATGCAGTACTTC. This rearrangement joins TRBV5-1 to TRBJ2-5, with D unresolved. The V gene's germline CDR1 is SGHRS and CDR2 YFSETQ. The CDR3 runs to 9 residues. Trimming removed 5 bases from V and 11 bases from J, with 7 bases in between.